What follows are 16 T cell receptor beta chains derived from one specimen sequenced in a study of early T cells in non-severe SARS-CoV-2 infection. TCRdb used MiXCR to reprocess the 5' RACE reads, holding one entry per CDR3 protein. Of 55,000 to 70,000 distinct CDR3 sequences listed, roughly 10% were seen once; the top ten hold 6.4%. The material sequenced was whole blood. These TCRs come from an adult who was a healthcare worker with PCR-confirmed SARS-CoV-2 infection or an uninfected control (not recorded which).

A few counts support this clonotype. The chain recombines TRBV5-1 with TRBJ2-2; D unresolved. From germline, CDR1 is SGHRS and CDR2 YFSETQ. The V gene lost 0 bases and the J gene lost 1 base, with 4 bases spanning the gap. The CDR3 extends over 14 amino acids. The CDR3 region has the DNA TGCGCCAGCAGCTTGGACAGGAACACCGGGGAGCTGTTTTTT. Residues: CASSLDRNTGELFF.

This clonotype has just a few counts. The V gene is TRBV5-1, the J gene TRBJ2-7, with D possibly TRBD1 on 5 matching bases. The V end lost 4 bases, the J end lost 3 bases, and 8 bases lay between the germline ends. The germline CDR1 and CDR2 sequences are SGHRS and YFSETQ. CDR3 size: 12 residues. CDR3 nucleotides: TGCGCCAGCAGCGGGCAGGGCTACGAGCAGTACTTC. It is translated as CASSGQGYEQYF.

This clonotype has more than one count but fewer than ten. This chain joins TRBV12-3 or TRBV12-4 and TRBJ2-7; 11 nucleotides line up with TRBD2. The CDR3 runs 15 residues. V lost 2 bases and J lost 4; bases outside the gene matches: 4. The CDR3 DNA reads as TGTGCCAGCAGTTTAACTAGCGGGAGTACTTACGAGCAGTACTTC. Translation: CASSLTSGSTYEQYF.

This clonotype was seen repeatedly, ten times or more. This chain connects TRBV20-1 to TRBJ2-1, with 8 positions matching TRBD1. CDR1 is DFQATT and CDR2 is SNEGSKA in the germline V gene (reference sequence). The CDR3 sequence is 15 residues long. J was trimmed by 7 bases and V by 7 bases; bases with no gene match: 15. CDR3 sequence reads: CSGLAVRGRGNEQFF. Here the CDR3 DNA reads TGCAGTGGATTGGCGGTCAGGGGGCGAGGTAATGAGCAGTTCTTC.

This clonotype came up a few times. The rearrangement uses TRBV28 and TRBJ1-6, with TRBD1 identical over 9 bases. Germline loops: CDR1 MDHEN, CDR2 SYDVKM. This CDR3 has 15 residues. The V and J ends lost 3 bases and 10 bases, in that order; junction bases with no gene match: 7. CDR3 sequence (DNA): TGTGCCAGCAGTTTGAACAGGGGGCGAGGATCACCCCTCCACTTT. Translating gives CASSLNRGRGSPLHF.

V gene TRBV28 combines with J gene TRBJ1-1; D ambiguous. CDR1 is MDHEN and CDR2 is SYDVKM in the germline V gene. This CDR3 contains 15 residues. V lost 6 bases, J lost 4 bases, and 18 bases lay in between. In nucleotides, the CDR3 is TGTGCCAGCAGCACCCCGAAAAAACGAATCACTGAAGCTTTCTTT. It encodes CASSTPKKRITEAFF. Complete variable domain (other parts from reference TRBV28 and TRBJ1-1): DVKVTQSSRYLVKRTGEKVFLECVQDMDHENMFWYRQDPGLGLRLIYFSYDVKMKEKGDIPEGYSVSREKKERFSLILESASTNQTSMYLCASSTPKKRITEAFFGQGTRLTVV.

In its sample, this clonotype was seen a few times. The CDR3 sequence: CASRADGTGGGSYTF. The CDR3 DNA reads as TGTGCCAGCAGGGCGGATGGGACAGGAGGAGGCAGCTACACCTTC. The chain uses TRBV2 and TRBJ1-2; TRBD1 aligns across 8 bases. CDR3 size: 15 residues. J gave up 9 bases and V 6 bases, and 15 bases lay outside the gene matches. Germline values: CDR1 SNHLY, CDR2 FYNNEI.

In this sample, this clonotype turned up many times. The chain uses TRBV2 and TRBJ2-7; TRBD1 might be the D (5 bases). The germline V gene encodes CDR1 SNHLY and CDR2 FYNNEI. Trimming pared 8 bases from V and 6 bases from J, leaving 14 bases between. CDR3 length equals 12 residues. CDR3 protein: CASLGPQREQYF. CDR3 DNA: TGTGCCAGCCTGGGGCCACAGCGCGAGCAGTACTTC. Supplemented by reference TRBV2 and TRBJ2-7, the full variable domain reads EPEVTQTPSHQVTQMGQEVILRCVPISNHLYFYWYRQILGQKVEFLVSFYNNEISEKSEIFDDQFSVERPDGSNFTLKIRSTKLEDSAMYFCASLGPQREQYFGPGTRLTVT.

This clonotype was seen more than once but under ten times. The chain recombines TRBV7-2 with TRBJ1-2, with TRBD1 as a possible D gene (6 bases). CDR1 and CDR2 (germline): SGHTA, FQGNSA. V was clipped by 5 bases and J by 11 bases, with 18 bases between them. The CDR3 length is 13 residues. The DNA of the CDR3 is TGTGCCAGCAGCCTAGGTCTGACAGGAGTATACACCTTC. This translates into CASSLGLTGVYTF.

This clonotype appeared a few times. Written as DNA, the CDR3 is TGTGCCAGCAGCCTGACTAGCGGGAGGCCACTTACCGGGGAGCTGTTTTTT. As protein: CASSLTSGRPLTGELFF. The V and J genes are TRBV7-3 and TRBJ2-2; the match to TRBD2 covers 13 bases. There are 17 residues in the CDR3. The V and J ends lost 5 bases and 5 bases, in that order; junction bases with no gene match: 8. Germline V gene data show CDR1 as SGHTA and CDR2 as FQGTGA. The variable domain in full, completed from reference TRBV7-3 and TRBJ2-2, reads GAGVSQTPSNKVTEKGKYVELRCDPISGHTALYWYRQSLGQGPEFLIYFQGTGAADDSGLPNDRFFAVRPEGSVSTLKIQRTERGDSAVYLCASSLTSGRPLTGELFFGEGSRLTVL.

This clonotype was detected a few times. The chain recombines TRBV2 with TRBJ1-1; unclear D gene. The germline V and J ends were trimmed by 5 bases and 1 base, with 8 bases remaining between them. Germline V gene data show CDR1 as SNHLY and CDR2 as FYNNEI. The CDR3 contains 13 residues. The CDR3 DNA reads as TGTGCCAGCAGTTACCTTCAGAACACTGAAGCTTTCTTT. This gives the protein CASSYLQNTEAFF.

The rearrangement links TRBV6-6 to TRBJ2-5; TRBD1 matches at 10 bases. This CDR3 has 15 amino acids. Per germline, CDR1 MNHNY and CDR2 SVGAGI (reference sequence). Trimming at V came to 2 bases and at J to 7 bases, leaving 7 bases not matched to a gene. CDR3 bases: TGTGCCAGCAGTTACGTAGGACAGGGGGGATCGACCCAGTACTTC. Translation: CASSYVGQGGSTQYF.

Many counts were recorded for this clonotype. This chain joins TRBV12-3 or TRBV12-4 and TRBJ2-1; the D is unclear. V lost 0 bases and J 7 bases, leaving 7 bases between the germline ends. The CDR3 consists of 13 residues. The CDR3: CASSLALSNEQFF. In nucleotides, the CDR3 is TGTGCCAGCAGTTTAGCCTTATCGAATGAGCAGTTCTTC.

A few counts support this clonotype. The V and J genes are TRBV7-8 and TRBJ1-1; D unresolved. CDR3 length: 12 residues. Germline V gives CDR1 SGHVS, CDR2 FQNEAQ. V was clipped by 3 bases and J by 5 bases, with 7 bases between them. In DNA form, the CDR3 reads TGTGCCAGCAGCTTTAGGGAAACTGAAGCTTTCTTT. Translation: CASSFRETEAFF. Supplemented by reference TRBV7-8 and TRBJ1-1, the full variable domain reads GAGVSQSPRYKVAKRGQDVALRCDPISGHVSLFWYQQALGQGPEFLTYFQNEAQLDKSGLPSDRFFAERPEGSVSTLKIQRTQQEDSAVYLCASSFRETEAFFGQGTRLTVV.

The gene calls are TRBV28 and TRBJ2-1; 8 nucleotides match TRBD2. CDR1 is MDHEN, CDR2 SYDVKM, per germline. V trimming: 6 bases; J trimming: 5 bases; junction bases outside the gene matches: 9. The CDR3 length is 15 residues. CDR3 loop: CASRTASGRDNEQFF. In DNA form, the CDR3 reads TGTGCCAGCAGGACAGCCAGCGGGAGAGACAATGAGCAGTTCTTC. The full variable domain, rest sourced from reference TRBV28 and TRBJ2-1, is DVKVTQSSRYLVKRTGEKVFLECVQDMDHENMFWYRQDPGLGLRLIYFSYDVKMKEKGDIPEGYSVSREKKERFSLILESASTNQTSMYLCASRTASGRDNEQFFGPGTRLTVL.

V usage is TRBV4-2 and J usage is TRBJ2-1, with a weak D call TRBD2 (6 bases). Germline V lookup: CDR1 LGHNA, CDR2 YNFKEQ. This CDR3 has 15 amino acids. The ends were cut back, 0 bases at V and 4 bases at J, with 10 bases in the middle. The CDR3 protein is CASSQEREGYNEQFF. CDR3 nucleotide sequence: TGTGCCAGCAGCCAAGAGCGGGAAGGATACAATGAGCAGTTCTTC.